This T cell receptor (beta chain) was observed in a study of T-cell reconstitution after alpha-beta-depleted transplantation in children. Preparation of the TCRbeta library used unique molecular identifiers. TCRdb processed the PCR reads anew with MiXCR; each CDR3 protein has one entry. The sample consists of hundreds of thousands of distinct CDR3 sequences, 32% of them appearing once. The length of the CDR3 is 17 residues. The V gene's germline CDR1 is MDHEN and CDR2 SYDVKM. Trimming removed 3 bases at V and 5 bases at J, with 20 bases between. This sample comprised PBMCs from the stem cell graft donor, obtained from the stem cell graft. This clonotype was sampled from a human donor who donated a stem cell graft to a child with aplastic anemia. This rearrangement joins TRBV28 to TRBJ2-1; a weak D match, TRBD2 (5 bases). CDR3 sequence reads: CASSFKTGKGSNNEQFF. DNA for the CDR3: TGTGCCAGCAGTTTTAAAACGGGAAAAGGCAGTAACAATGAGCAGTTCTTC.